These 18 T cell receptor beta chains originate from one sample sequenced in a study of human T cells and chemical hapten exposure. This sample's time point: pre-sensitization, week 0. Treatment specified: therapeutic diphenylcyclopropenone sensitization with weekly scalp DPC. Using its own MiXCR run on the RACE reads, TCRdb lists one record per CDR3 protein. The table shows roughly 50,000 distinct CDR3 sequences, with approximately 10% occurring only once. The sequencing here drew on whole blood, taken in connection with sensitization to the hapten diphenylcyclopropenone (DPC). The receptors were sampled from a man aged 35 to 55 with alopecia areata. Some clones in this sample may be carry-over from other donors' samples.

The chain uses TRBV11-1 and TRBJ2-3; possible D gene TRBD2, 6 bases. The CDR3 length is 15 residues. The V gene's germline CDR1 is SGHAT and CDR2 FQDESV (reference sequence). Trimming left V 1 base short and J 5 bases short, with 13 bases between. The CDR3 reads CASSLGTRELDTQYF. In DNA form, the CDR3 reads TGTGCCAGCAGCTTAGGGACCCGGGAGTTAGATACGCAGTATTTT.

This clonotype turned up a few times. V and J are TRBV7-3 and TRBJ2-3; the match to TRBD1 covers 10 bases. The germline gives CDR1 SGHTA, CDR2 FQGTGA. Trimming cost V 3 bases and J 5 bases; bases outside gene matches: 8. The CDR3 spans 16 residues. CDR3 in DNA: TGTGCCAGCAGCTTTTCGGGACAGGGGTCGGGAGATACGCAGTATTTT. Amino acid sequence: CASSFSGQGSGDTQYF.

A few counts support this clonotype. The rearrangement uses TRBV19 and TRBJ2-3; 11 bases align to TRBD2. Germline CDR1 and CDR2: LNHDA and SQIVND (reference sequence). The CDR3 is 14 amino acids. V lost 8 bases to trimming and J lost 5 bases; unmatched junction nucleotides: 6. The DNA for the CDR3 is TGTGCCAGTTCACTAGCGGGAGTTGGAGATACGCAGTATTTT. Amino acids: CASSLAGVGDTQYF.

The rearrangement links TRBV15 to TRBJ1-5; 9 positions match TRBD1. The CDR3 extends over 15 amino acids. The V gene's germline CDR1 is LNHNV and CDR2 YYDKDF (reference sequence). The V and J ends lost 0 bases and 5 bases, in that order; junction bases with no gene match: 2. The DNA of the CDR3 is TGTGCCACCAGCAGAGAGACAGGGGGAGATCAGCCCCAGCATTTT. The encoded protein is CATSRETGGDQPQHF.

The chain uses TRBV7-6 and TRBJ2-7; 7 bases are a match to TRBD1. The germline V gene encodes CDR1 SGHVS and CDR2 FNYEAQ. CDR3 length: 15 amino acids. Unmatched junction bases numbered 7, after V lost 0 bases and J lost 5 bases. The DNA of the CDR3 is TGTGCCAGCAGCTTAGCGACGACAGGGTTCCACGAGCAGTACTTC. The encoded protein is CASSLATTGFHEQYF.

DNA of the CDR3: TGCAGTGCTAGATGGGAGACAGGGGGAGGATTTTCGGCTTTCTTT. The encoded protein is CSARWETGGGFSAFF. This chain uses TRBV20-1 with TRBJ1-1; TRBD1 matches at 9 bases. The CDR3 consists of 15 residues. Germline V gives CDR1 DFQATT, CDR2 SNEGSKA (reference sequence). The junction had 15 bases not matched to a gene; V was cut back by 2 bases and J by 11 bases.

The chain employs TRBV11-2 and TRBJ1-2, with D perhaps matching TRBD1 (6 bases). CDR3 length equals 15 residues. Trimming took off 5 bases at V and 2 bases at J, with 15 bases between the two ends. CDR1 is SGHAT and CDR2 is FQNNGV in the germline V gene. Here the CDR3 reads CASSPDNRANYGYTF. The CDR3 coding sequence is TGTGCCAGCAGCCCAGACAACAGGGCAAACTATGGCTACACCTTC.

This clonotype was detected ten times or more. This chain links TRBV7-9 with TRBJ1-1; D not resolved. The CDR3 is 16 amino acids. The V gene lost 0 bases and the J gene lost 2 bases, with 13 bases spanning the gap. Germline V gene data show CDR1 as SEHNR and CDR2 as FQNEAQ (reference sequence). In DNA, the CDR3 is TGTGCCAGCAGCTTAGCGCGCGGCAGATTAAACACTGAAGCTTTCTTT. It codes for CASSLARGRLNTEAFF.

This rearrangement joins TRBV28 to TRBJ1-5; D gene unclear. The V gene lost 6 bases and the J gene lost 1 base, with 13 bases spanning the gap. This CDR3 contains 15 residues. The germline V gene has CDR1 MDHEN and CDR2 SYDVKM. The CDR3 region is CASRPTGVSNQPQHF. The DNA of the CDR3 is TGTGCCAGCAGACCCACGGGAGTAAGCAATCAGCCCCAGCATTTT. Full variable domain (rest looked up from reference TRBV28 and TRBJ1-5): DVKVTQSSRYLVKRTGEKVFLECVQDMDHENMFWYRQDPGLGLRLIYFSYDVKMKEKGDIPEGYSVSREKKERFSLILESASTNQTSMYLCASRPTGVSNQPQHFGDGTRLSIL.

The chain combines TRBV28 with TRBJ2-7; D not resolved. Germline V gives CDR1 MDHEN, CDR2 SYDVKM. V was trimmed by 1 base and J by 0 bases, leaving 4 bases between them. The CDR3 loop spans 13 amino acids. The CDR3 spells CASSLFNSYEQYF. The CDR3 DNA reads TGTGCCAGCAGTTTATTTAACTCCTACGAGCAGTACTTC.

The chain has TRBV3-1 and TRBJ2-5, with 9 bases lining up with TRBD1. The V and J ends lost 2 bases and 0 bases, in that order; junction bases with no gene match: 4. The V gene's germline CDR1 is LGHDT and CDR2 YNNKEL (reference sequence). The CDR3 sequence is 16 residues long. The CDR3, as DNA: TGTGCCAGCAGCCAACCCGGGACAGGGTACCAAGAGACCCAGTACTTC. Amino acid sequence: CASSQPGTGYQETQYF.

This clonotype showed up just a few times. The V and J genes are TRBV20-1 and TRBJ2-7; 15 nucleotides agree with TRBD2. V was pared by 6 bases and J by 7 bases, with 4 bases of the junction left unmatched. Germline CDR1 is DFQATT and CDR2 is SNEGSKA (reference sequence). The CDR3 is 13 amino acids. CDR3 region: CSAAGLAGGEQYF. CDR3 DNA: TGCAGTGCGGCGGGACTAGCGGGAGGTGAGCAGTACTTC.

This clonotype appeared many times. The chain uses TRBV5-1 and TRBJ2-7; D remains ambiguous. The V gene lost 3 bases and the J gene lost 2 bases, with 3 bases spanning the gap. CDR3 length equals 11 residues. CDR1 is SGHRS, CDR2 YFSETQ, per germline. CDR3 nucleotides: TGCGCCAGCAGCTCGACCTACGAGCAGTACTTC. Residues: CASSSTYEQYF.

There are a few counts of this clonotype. The rearrangement links TRBV7-6 to TRBJ2-2; D gene unclear. The V and J ends lost 2 bases and 1 base respectively, with 8 bases between them. CDR1 and CDR2 (germline): SGHVS, FNYEAQ. The CDR3 sequence is 15 residues long. The CDR3 sequence: CASSLSTLNTGELFF. Written as DNA, the CDR3 is TGTGCCAGCAGCTTATCAACCTTGAACACCGGGGAGCTGTTTTTT.

The chain links TRBV3-1 to TRBJ2-1; 10 positions agree with TRBD2. Germline CDR1 and CDR2: LGHDT and YNNKEL (reference sequence). J gave up 4 bases and V 4 bases, and 13 bases lay outside the gene matches. The CDR3 spans 18 residues. The CDR3 protein is CASSPAIVTSGDYNEQFF. The CDR3 coding sequence is TGTGCCAGCAGCCCTGCGATTGTTACTAGCGGGGATTACAATGAGCAGTTCTTC.

This clonotype appeared a few times. The rearrangement uses TRBV7-2 and TRBJ2-1, with D unclear. Germline lookup yields CDR1 SGHTA and CDR2 FQGNSA. The V and J ends lost 5 bases and 5 bases respectively, with 22 bases between them. The length of the CDR3 is 17 residues. This chain's CDR3 is CASSVIRLGSKNNEQFF. The CDR3 bases are TGTGCCAGCAGCGTTATCCGTCTGGGTAGCAAAAACAATGAGCAGTTCTTC.

This clonotype was observed at least ten times. The chain links TRBV27 to TRBJ1-6; TRBD1 matches at 7 bases. Germline assignment: CDR1 MNHEY and CDR2 SMNVEV (reference sequence). V shed 6 bases, J shed 6 bases, and the junction held 5 bases outside the gene matches. The CDR3 spans 14 residues. In DNA, the CDR3 is TGTGCCAGCAGACGACAGGGAGGTAATTCACCCCTCCACTTT. This codes for CASRRQGGNSPLHF.

There are many counts of this clonotype. The CDR3 sequence is CASAAGVDTQYF. In DNA, the CDR3 is TGTGCCAGCGCGGCGGGAGTGGATACGCAGTATTTT. The chain combines TRBV7-6 with TRBJ2-3, with TRBD2 matching over 7 bases. The CDR3 totals 12 residues. Germline CDR1 is SGHVS and CDR2 is FNYEAQ. After removal of 8 bases from V and 6 bases from J, the junction contained 5 bases not matched to a gene.